The subject of this entry is one T cell receptor beta chain. These data originate in a study of blood T cell repertoires in COVID-19. About the research overall: Some COVID-19 samples were acute and others convalescent; all came from the United States, Italy and Spain. The cDNA or gDNA used as material had been derived from T cells, B-cell-depleted T cells, or PBMCs.

V trimming: 4 bases; J trimming: 0 bases; junction bases outside the gene matches: 5. CDR1 and CDR2 from the germline V gene are MGHRA and YSYEKL. This CDR3 comprises 16 residues. In the source study's methods: Amplification of reference gene primers provided the estimated nucleated cell counts. The data were produced by immunoSEQ multiplex PCR, yet TCRdb's version contains in-frame clones alone and is incomplete. V and J calls and clone size are given by that table; D and trimming were obtained from the DNA. The repertoire consists of about 23,000 clones, with roughly 90% occurring once and the leading ten covering approximately 6.3%.

The chain joins TRBV4-1 to TRBJ2-3, with 9 bases fitting TRBD1. The TCR was taken from a woman at least 80 years old with active COVID-19. The sequencing input was peripheral blood. CDR3 nucleotide sequence: TGCGCCAGCAGCCTCCGGGACAGGGCTAGCACAGATACGCAGTATTTT. Protein product: CASSLRDRASTDTQYF.